These 27 T cell receptor beta chains were all obtained from the same sample, sequenced in a study of tissue T cells after allogeneic stem cell transplantation. The time point is: mouse harvest day 7 after allogeneic transplant. Mouse grafts combined 10^7 T-cell-depleted bone marrow cells with 10^6 splenic CD5+ T cells. Clones were read by immunoSEQ multiplex PCR, and TCRdb kept only the in-frame ones, dropping some. This sample yields about 11,000 clones, of which around two fifths are seen a single time; under 2% belongs to the top ten. The material sequenced was skin. The receptors shown here come from a female BALB/c mouse given C57BL/6 T cells with graft-versus-host disease after an allogeneic hematopoietic cell transplant.

This clone has only a few counts. Germline and genes: mouse. Sequencing ends 1 residue short of the CDR3 end; the germline J gene provides the rest. This chain connects TRBV26 to TRBJ1-5, with D perhaps TRBD1 (6 bases). CDR1 is KGHPV, CDR2 FQNQEV, per germline (reference sequence). The CDR3 extends over 15 amino acids. Between the trimmed V and J ends, which lost 2 bases and 4 bases, there was a span of 12 bases. The DNA read from the CDR3 is TGTGCCAGCAGTCTGCCGGACAGATGGAACCAGGCTCCGCTT. It codes for CASSLPDRWNQAPL. The full CDR3 protein reads CASSLPDRWNQAPLF. Drawing the rest from reference TRBV26 and TRBJ1-5, the complete variable domain is NSKVIQTPRYLVKGQGQKAKMRCIPEKGHPVVFWYQQNKNNEFKFLINFQNQEVLQQIDMTEKRFSAECPSNSPCSLEIQSSEAGDSALYLCASSLPDRWNQAPLFGEGTRLSVL.

About this clone itself: Gene names refer to mouse genes. The CDR3 end lies 1 residue beyond the end of the read and is filled in from the germline J gene. The chain couples TRBV26 to TRBJ2-2; D unresolved. The germline gives CDR1 KGHPV, CDR2 FQNQEV (reference sequence). CDR3 length equals 14 residues. V shed 2 bases and J shed 4 bases, with 8 bases lying between them. Partial CDR3 DNA: TGTGCCAGCAGTCTGCGGCGGGGCACCGGGCAGCTCTAC. Its protein is CASSLRRGTGQLY. The entire CDR3 protein is CASSLRRGTGQLYF.

About this clone itself: Any gene name here is a mouse gene name. With the read ending 1 residue before the CDR3 end, the germline J gene is used to fill in that end. The genes are TRBV26 and TRBJ2-7; 12 positions match TRBD1. Germline trimming cut 6 bases from V and 3 bases from J; bases unmatched to any gene: 3. Germline V CDR1 and CDR2: KGHPV, FQNQEV (reference sequence). CDR3 size: 14 residues. The part of the CDR3 DNA that was read is TGTGCCAGCAGCCGGGACAGGGGGCTCTATGAACAGTAC. Translating gives CASSRDRGLYEQY. The entire CDR3 protein reads CASSRDRGLYEQYF.

Notes on this clone: Mouse gene names and germline throughout. The CDR3 end falls 1 residue outside the read, so it is completed with the germline J gene. This chain connects TRBV26 to TRBJ2-5; D may match TRBD1 or TRBD2 (5 bases each). CDR1 and CDR2 (germline): KGHPV, FQNQEV (reference sequence). Trimming took 4 bases from V and 5 from J, leaving 10 bases between them. The CDR3 sequence is 13 residues long. CDR3 DNA, as far as it was read: TGTGCCAGCAGTCGAGGGGACCCAGACACCCAGTAC. Translated: CASSRGDPDTQY. The CDR3 reads in full as CASSRGDPDTQYF.

Of note for this clone: Mouse gene names and germline throughout. The missing CDR3 end, 1 residue past where the read stops, is filled in from the germline J gene. The genes are TRBV26 and TRBJ2-7; 7 nucleotides align to TRBD2. Germline assignment: CDR1 KGHPV and CDR2 FQNQEV (reference sequence). The CDR3 has 14 residues. The V gene end was trimmed by 4 bases and the J gene end by 3 bases; junction bases not matched to a gene: 6. CDR3 DNA (partial): TGTGCCAGCAGTCCCCGGGGGGGGATCTATGAACAGTAC. Protein product: CASSPRGGIYEQY. The CDR3 in full is CASSPRGGIYEQYF.

Comment on this clone: The genes and germline here are from mouse. From the germline J gene comes the end of the CDR3, since the read stops 1 residue before it. This chain connects TRBV26 to TRBJ1-5; TRBD1 aligns across 8 bases. The trim removed 5 bases at V and 7 bases at J, leaving 1 base unmatched. CDR3 length: 12 residues. Germline V gene data show CDR1 as KGHPV and CDR2 as FQNQEV (reference sequence). CDR3 protein: CASSNRGQAPLF. CDR3 DNA (partial): TGTGCCAGCAGTAACAGGGGGCAGGCTCCGCTT.

This clone is termed medium-sized. The germline and genes are mouse ones. The sequenced fragment ends 1 residue before the CDR3 boundary, so the rest is inferred from the germline J gene. The chain recombines TRBV23 with TRBJ2-7; the D call TRBD2 from the table was never checked on the DNA. CDR3 size: 15 residues. Germline V gene data show CDR1 as KGHTA and CDR2 as FQNQQP. The DNA read from the CDR3 is TGCTCCAGCAGTCAAATCCCCGACTGGGGCTATGAACAGTAC. Amino acids: CSSSQIPDWGYEQY. The CDR3 in full is CSSSQIPDWGYEQYF.

This clone appeared a few times. Mouse gene names and germline throughout. The missing CDR3 end, 1 residue past where the read stops, is filled in from the germline J gene. The chain is built from TRBV26 and TRBJ1-4; D perhaps matches TRBD1 (6 bases). The germline gives CDR1 KGHPV, CDR2 FQNQEV (reference sequence). Trimming removed 5 bases at V and 0 bases at J, with 13 bases between. The CDR3 is made up of 16 amino acids. CDR3 DNA, as far as it was read: TGTGCCAGCAGTACGACCGGGACAATTTCCAACGAAAGATTATTT. This encodes CASSTTGTISNERLF. The whole CDR3 reads CASSTTGTISNERLFF.

As for this clone: Mouse gene names apply. The read gets to within 1 residue of the CDR3 end, and the germline J gene fills in the rest. The V and J genes are TRBV3 and TRBJ2-5; TRBD2 matches at 8 bases. V lost 4 bases to trimming and J lost 5 bases; unmatched junction nucleotides: 8. The CDR3 consists of 15 residues. Germline V gene sequence: CDR1 SNHLY, CDR2 FYNGKV (reference sequence). CDR3 sequence: CASSSLGGARDTQYF. The DNA read from the CDR3 is TGTGCCAGCAGCTCCCTAGGGGGGGCGCGAGACACCCAGTAC.

This clone was counted a few times. Genes here carry mouse names. Read coverage stops 1 residue before the CDR3 terminus; the germline J gene supplies the remainder. The chain employs TRBV26 and TRBJ2-4, with 11 bases identical to TRBD2. The length of the CDR3 is 14 residues. CDR1 is KGHPV, CDR2 FQNQEV, per germline (reference sequence). With 1 base clipped from V and 8 bases from J, the junction kept 2 bases outside the gene matches. CDR3 protein: CASSLWDWGTTLYF. Partial CDR3 DNA: TGTGCCAGCAGTCTGTGGGACTGGGGGACCACCTTGTAC. Looking up the rest from reference TRBV26 and TRBJ2-4 gives the full variable domain: NSKVIQTPRYLVKGQGQKAKMRCIPEKGHPVVFWYQQNKNNEFKFLINFQNQEVLQQIDMTEKRFSAECPSNSPCSLEIQSSEAGDSALYLCASSLWDWGTTLYFGAGTRLSVL.

On this clone: All gene names here are mouse names. The part of the CDR3 DNA that was read is TGTGGTGCTAGCAGGGGGCCTAGTGCAGAAACGCTGTAT. Translating gives CGASRGPSAETLY. The whole CDR3 region reads CGASRGPSAETLYF. This chain uses TRBV20 with TRBJ2-3; 8 bases are shared with TRBD1. The read is 1 residue too short to cover the CDR3 end, so that end is filled in from the germline J gene. The CDR3 is 14 residues long. J gave up 0 bases and V 3 bases, and 2 bases lay outside the gene matches. Per germline, CDR1 GFQATS and CDR2 STVNSAI.

In its sample, this clone is medium-sized. Gene names and germline match the mouse. Read coverage stops 1 residue before the CDR3 terminus; the germline J gene supplies the remainder. The sample holds other DNA sequences that translate to the same CDR3. The chain joins TRBV26 to TRBJ2-4, with 7 bases that match TRBD2. Germline V gene lookup returns CDR1 KGHPV and CDR2 FQNQEV (reference sequence). Trimming removed 2 bases from V and 4 bases from J; junction bases left unmatched: 0. The CDR3 totals 13 residues. CDR3 region: CASSLGGENTLYF. The covered CDR3 bases are TGTGCCAGCAGTCTGGGGGGGGAAAACACCTTGTAC.

This clone appeared a few times. The germline and genes are mouse ones. The CDR3 is cut off 1 residue early in the read; its end comes from the germline J gene. The chain has TRBV23 and TRBJ1-4; the table's D gene call, TRBD1, was not cross checked with the DNA. This CDR3 has 15 residues. Germline lookup yields CDR1 KGHTA and CDR2 FQNQQP. The CDR3 bases that were read are TGCTCCAGCAGTCAAACGGGACAGGGGAACGAAAGATTATTT. Its translation is CSSSQTGQGNERLF. The CDR3 in full is CSSSQTGQGNERLFF.

This clone is labeled medium-sized (0.01 to 0.1%). The listed genes are named as in mouse. The read falls 1 residue short of the CDR3 end, and the missing part is taken from the germline J gene. The chain uses TRBV31 and TRBJ2-1; 8 bases match TRBD1. The CDR3 is 15 residues long. Germline values: CDR1 GKSSPN, CDR2 SITVG. The trim removed 1 base at V and 1 base at J, leaving 3 bases unmatched. CDR3 amino acids: CAWSRQGANYAEQFF. The CDR3 bases that were read are TGTGCCTGGAGTCGGCAGGGGGCCAACTATGCTGAGCAGTTC.

On this clone: Germline and genes: mouse. The read gets to within 1 residue of the CDR3 end, and the germline J gene fills in the rest. The chain employs TRBV17 and TRBJ2-7, with 9 bases matching TRBD2. V lost 4 bases and J lost 4; bases outside the gene matches: 2. Germline V gives CDR1 MNHDT, CDR2 YYDKIL. This CDR3 is built from 13 residues. CDR3 sequence reads: CASSTWGGYEQYF. The DNA read from the CDR3 is TGTGCTAGCAGTACCTGGGGGGGGTATGAACAGTAC.

A word on this clone: Gene names are the mouse ones. The CDR3 end is not reached by the read, which stops 1 residue before it; the germline J gene fills it in. The chain carries TRBV3 and TRBJ1-5; maybe TRBD1 (6 bases). Trimming took 1 base from V and 6 from J, leaving 13 bases between them. The CDR3 is made up of 15 amino acids. The germline gives CDR1 SNHLY, CDR2 FYNGKV (reference sequence). The sequenced part of the CDR3 DNA is TGTGCCAGCAGCTTAGAGGCGGGGGCTGTCCAGGCTCCGCTT. This gives the protein CASSLEAGAVQAPL. The full CDR3 protein is CASSLEAGAVQAPLF.

With regard to this clone: The gene names here belong to mouse. Read sequence stops 1 residue before the CDR3 end, and the germline J gene provides the missing end. This sequence joins TRBV24 and TRBJ1-1; a weak D match, TRBD1 (5 bases). From germline, CDR1 is KGHTA and CDR2 FRNEEI. V was shortened by 4 bases and J by 0 bases, with 12 bases between the two germline ends. The CDR3 is 15 residues long. Incomplete CDR3 DNA: TGTGCCAGCAGTCCACCGGACATATCAAACACAGAAGTCTTC. Translating gives CASSPPDISNTEVF. The full CDR3 sequence reads CASSPPDISNTEVFF.

As to this clone: Gene names are mouse gene names. The DNA ends 1 residue before the CDR3 does, and the rest of the CDR3 is filled in from the germline J gene. The rearrangement joins TRBV3 to TRBJ2-3, with TRBD1 matching over 7 bases. V was pared by 4 bases and J by 6 bases, with 1 base of the junction left unmatched. CDR3 length: 12 amino acids. Per germline, CDR1 SNHLY and CDR2 FYNGKV (reference sequence). The CDR3 DNA, read in part, is TGTGCCAGCAGCTCGGGACAGGAAACGCTGTAT. Its translation is CASSSGQETLY. The whole CDR3 sequence is CASSSGQETLYF.

On this clone itself: Mouse gene names apply. The read halts 1 residue ahead of the CDR3 end, with the missing end drawn from the germline J gene. At the DNA level, this CDR3 is encoded by other sequences in the same sample as well. This sequence joins TRBV26 and TRBJ2-7; 7 nucleotides line up with TRBD2. Germline CDR1 reads KGHPV; CDR2 reads FQNQEV (reference sequence). The CDR3 is 14 residues long. Trimming removed 3 bases from V and 0 bases from J; junction bases left unmatched: 2. The DNA read from the CDR3 is TGTGCCAGCAGTCTTGGGGGGTTCTCCTATGAACAGTAC. It yields the protein CASSLGGFSYEQY. The whole CDR3 is CASSLGGFSYEQYF. The whole variable domain, filled in from reference TRBV26 and TRBJ2-7, reads NSKVIQTPRYLVKGQGQKAKMRCIPEKGHPVVFWYQQNKNNEFKFLINFQNQEVLQQIDMTEKRFSAECPSNSPCSLEIQSSEAGDSALYLCASSLGGFSYEQYFGPGTRLTVL.

With respect to this clone: Mouse germline and gene names are used. Read coverage stops 1 residue before the CDR3 terminus; the germline J gene supplies the remainder. The V and J genes are TRBV13-3 and TRBJ2-2; 10 bases map to TRBD1. The CDR3 length is 14 residues. Germline trimming cut 5 bases from V and 4 bases from J; bases unmatched to any gene: 2. The germline V gene has CDR1 NNHDY and CDR2 SYVADS. This CDR3 reads CASRGQGGTGQLYF. The sequenced CDR3 bases are TGTGCCAGCAGAGGACAGGGGGGCACCGGGCAGCTCTAC.

Comments on this clone: The gene symbols are mouse symbols. The read finishes 1 residue shy of the CDR3 end, and the germline J gene is used to complete it. The chain combines TRBV12-2 with TRBJ1-2, with D unclear. Germline values: CDR1 SGHLS, CDR2 HYDKME. This CDR3 has 14 amino acids. Trimming left V 2 bases short and J 0 bases short, with 9 bases between. CDR3 DNA, as far as it was read: TGTGCCAGCTCTCGCGACAATGCAAACTCCGACTACACC. Encoded protein: CASSRDNANSDYT. The entire CDR3 protein reads CASSRDNANSDYTF.

On this clone itself: Gene names denote mouse genes. The CDR3 is cut off 1 residue early in the read; its end comes from the germline J gene. The V and J genes are TRBV19 and TRBJ2-2; the match to TRBD2 covers 7 bases. The CDR3 is 15 amino acids. Germline V CDR1 and CDR2: FNHDT, SITEND (reference sequence). V was pared by 4 bases and J by 0 bases, with 3 bases of the junction left unmatched. Partial CDR3 DNA: TGTGCCAGCAGTCCCGGACTGGCAAACACCGGGCAGCTCTAC. Its translation: CASSPGLANTGQLY. The whole CDR3 protein is CASSPGLANTGQLYF.

In the case of this clone: Mouse germline and gene names are used. The CDR3 goes on 1 residue after the read ends, and that part is filled in from the germline J gene. V and J are TRBV26 and TRBJ2-2, with 10 bases identical to TRBD1. V shed 3 bases and J 7 bases; nucleotides not matched to a gene: 2. Germline loops: CDR1 KGHPV, CDR2 FQNQEV (reference sequence). The CDR3 sequence is 14 residues long. This chain's CDR3 is CASSLGTGVGQLYF. The CDR3 DNA, read in part, is TGTGCCAGCAGTCTTGGGACAGGGGTCGGGCAGCTCTAC. The full variable domain, in which reference TRBV26 and TRBJ2-2 provide the parts outside the CDR3, is NSKVIQTPRYLVKGQGQKAKMRCIPEKGHPVVFWYQQNKNNEFKFLINFQNQEVLQQIDMTEKRFSAECPSNSPCSLEIQSSEAGDSALYLCASSLGTGVGQLYFGEGSKLTVL.

This clone showed up just a few times. Germline and genes here are mouse. The read stops 1 residue short of the end of the CDR3; the missing end is completed from the germline J gene. The rearrangement joins TRBV26 to TRBJ1-4; the match to TRBD1 covers 11 bases. The junction had 5 bases not matched to a gene; V was cut back by 6 bases and J by 5 bases. Germline V gene lookup returns CDR1 KGHPV and CDR2 FQNQEV (reference sequence). The CDR3 totals 15 residues. The DNA read from the CDR3 is TGTGCCAGCAGCCGGGGACAGGGGGAGAACGAAAGATTATTT. It encodes CASSRGQGENERLF. The complete CDR3 sequence is CASSRGQGENERLFF.

About this clone: Mouse gene names and germline throughout. The read halts 1 residue ahead of the CDR3 end, with the missing end drawn from the germline J gene. The genes are TRBV3 and TRBJ1-1, with a weak D call TRBD1 (6 bases). V was cut by 3 bases and J by 1 base, with 6 bases left in between. The CDR3 sequence is 13 residues long. The germline CDR1 and CDR2 sequences are SNHLY and FYNGKV (reference sequence). The sequenced part of the CDR3 DNA is TGTGCCAGCAGCTTGACAGGAAACACAGAAGTCTTC. It yields the protein CASSLTGNTEVF. The entire CDR3 protein reads CASSLTGNTEVFF.

For this clone: Any gene name here is a mouse gene name. Read data end 1 residue before the CDR3 end; the end is taken from the germline J gene. The V and J genes are TRBV15 and TRBJ2-3; TRBD2 is a possible D gene (6 bases). Germline V gene lookup returns CDR1 SGHND and CDR2 FRSKSL. The CDR3 has 13 residues. The V gene lost 6 bases and the J gene lost 3 bases, with 10 bases spanning the gap. CDR3 sequence: CASSPGAAETLYF. CDR3 DNA, as far as it was read: TGTGCCAGCAGCCCTGGGGCCGCAGAAACGCTGTAT.

This clone was counted a few times. The germline and genes are mouse ones. The CDR3 is cut off 1 residue early in the read; its end comes from the germline J gene. V usage is TRBV29 and J usage is TRBJ1-4, with D perhaps TRBD1 (5 bases). V was shortened by 3 bases and J by 5 bases, with 10 bases between the two germline ends. The germline V gene encodes CDR1 MSHET and CDR2 SYDVDS. The CDR3 is made up of 14 amino acids. Incomplete CDR3 DNA: TGTGCTAGCAGTTTCCCAGGGAGGAACGAAAGATTATTT. Amino acid sequence: CASSFPGRNERLF. The entire CDR3 protein is CASSFPGRNERLFF.